These 15 T cell receptor beta chains were sequenced from one sample in a study of blood T cell repertoires in COVID-19. Only in-frame clones appear in the TCRdb table, and some are missing; sequencing was by immunoSEQ multiplex PCR. The table shows roughly 49,000 clones, with 65% to 85% occurring only once. The sample consisted of peripheral blood. The receptors originated from a man in his forties or fifties with acute or convalescent COVID-19.

This chain links TRBV5-1 with TRBJ2-5, with 9 nucleotides matching TRBD2. The V segment lost 1 base and the J segment 1 base; nucleotides outside the gene matches: 5. CDR3 length: 16 amino acids. CDR1 is SGHRS, CDR2 YFSETQ, per germline. CDR3 in amino acids: CASSLNAGGRQETQYF. The DNA of the CDR3 is TGCGCCAGCAGCTTGAATGCGGGAGGGCGCCAAGAGACCCAGTACTTC.

There are a few counts of this clone. The CDR3 coding sequence is TGTGCCACCAGTGATGGGACAGGGGGCGATGAAAAACTGTTTTTT. Its protein product is CATSDGTGGDEKLFF. The gene calls are TRBV24-1 and TRBJ1-4, with TRBD1 identical over 12 bases. The CDR3 extends over 15 amino acids. The germline gives CDR1 KGHDR, CDR2 SFDVKD. V shed 3 bases, J shed 6 bases, and the junction held 1 base outside the gene matches.

The chain employs TRBV4-1 and TRBJ1-1; 8 nucleotides agree with TRBD1. This CDR3 is 19 amino acids long. V lost 4 bases to trimming and J lost 0 bases; unmatched junction nucleotides: 16. Germline V lookup: CDR1 MGHRA, CDR2 YSYEKL. This CDR3 reads CASSPGTGDNRVMNTEAFF. CDR3 in DNA: TGCGCCAGCAGCCCCGGGACAGGTGATAATCGGGTAATGAACACTGAAGCTTTCTTT.

The J gene is TRBJ1-1, the V gene TRBV11-3; 9 bases line up with TRBD1. V dropped 5 bases and J dropped 7; count of bases not matched to a gene: 5. This CDR3 is 13 amino acids long. Germline lookup yields CDR1 SGHNT and CDR2 YENEEA. The CDR3 sequence: CASSPGQGHEAFF. The CDR3 nucleotides read TGTGCCAGCAGCCCGGGACAGGGCCATGAAGCTTTCTTT. The variable domain in full, completed from reference TRBV11-3 and TRBJ1-1, reads EAGVVQSPRYKIIEKKQPVAFWCNPISGHNTLYWYLQNLGQGPELLIRYENEEAVDDSQLPKDRFSAERLKGVDSTLKIQPAELGDSAVYLCASSPGQGHEAFFGQGTRLTVV.

The V gene is TRBV27, the J gene TRBJ1-1; maybe TRBD1 (5 bases). Per the germline V gene, CDR1 is MNHEY and CDR2 is SMNVEV (reference sequence). The ends were cut back, 6 bases at V and 0 bases at J, with 11 bases in the middle. This CDR3 region has 14 residues. The CDR3 protein is CASRPRQMNTEAFF. CDR3 coding DNA: TGTGCCAGCAGACCCCGACAGATGAACACTGAAGCTTTCTTT.

This clone was seen only a few times. The rearrangement uses TRBV9 and TRBJ2-5; D remains ambiguous. Trimming removed 0 bases at V and 1 base at J, with 7 bases between. The CDR3 length is 14 residues. CDR1 and CDR2 (germline): SGDLS, YYNGEE. CDR3 bases: TGTGCCAGCAGCGTAGGTGTCGGCCAAGAGACCCAGTACTTC. Its protein is CASSVGVGQETQYF.

This chain joins TRBV4-2 and TRBJ1-2; no definite D call. V lost 1 base to trimming and J lost 3 bases, with 3 bases between them. CDR3 length: 12 residues. In germline, CDR1 is LGHNA, CDR2 YNFKEQ. In DNA, the CDR3 is TGTGCCAGCAGCCAAGTCGACTATGGCTACACCTTC. It codes for CASSQVDYGYTF.

The chain's CDR3 is CASSRDSLGNQPQYF. In DNA, the CDR3 is TGTGCCAGCAGCAGGGACTCCCTGGGGAATCAGCCCCAGTATTTT. The J gene is TRBJ1-5, the V gene TRBV5-5; tentative D call: TRBD2 (6 bases). The J call may be incorrect, as the DNA end agrees better with TRBJ2-3. Germline loops: CDR1 SGHKS, CDR2 YYEKEE (reference sequence). The CDR3 spans 15 residues.

This chain uses TRBV11-2 with TRBJ1-3; D remains ambiguous. The CDR3 runs to 14 residues. V dropped 4 bases and J dropped 0 bases, with 7 bases sitting between them. Germline CDR1 is SGHAT and CDR2 is FQNNGV. The CDR3 loop reads CASSSTASGNTIYF. CDR3 coding DNA: TGTGCCAGCAGCTCAACAGCCTCTGGAAACACCATATATTTT.

The rearrangement joins TRBV5-1 to TRBJ2-3; perhaps TRBD2 as D (6 bases). Germline V gene sequence: CDR1 SGHRS, CDR2 YFSETQ. The germline V and J ends were trimmed by 3 bases and 0 bases, with 14 bases remaining between them. The CDR3 has 16 amino acids. The CDR3 DNA reads TGCGCCAGCAGCTGGGGGACTGGGCGGAGCACAGATACGCAGTATTTT. Its translation is CASSWGTGRSTDTQYF.

The rearrangement links TRBV18 to TRBJ1-2; 7 bases agree with TRBD1. The V segment lost 4 bases and the J segment 6 bases; nucleotides outside the gene matches: 2. The CDR3 loop spans 12 amino acids. Germline CDR1 is KGHSH and CDR2 is LQKENI. The DNA of the CDR3 is TGTGCCAGCTCACGACAGGGAGATGGCTACACCTTC. Amino acid sequence: CASSRQGDGYTF.

The chain joins TRBV5-1 to TRBJ1-1, with 7 bases fitting TRBD1. Germline CDR1 is SGHRS and CDR2 is YFSETQ. V shed 5 bases, J shed 3 bases, and the junction held 7 bases outside the gene matches. The CDR3 contains 14 residues. The CDR3 protein is CASRAGGKDTEAFF. Written as DNA, the CDR3 is TGCGCCAGCAGGGCAGGGGGTAAGGACACTGAAGCTTTCTTT.

This chain connects TRBV7-6 to TRBJ1-1; no reliable D call. Germline CDR1 and CDR2: SGHVS and FNYEAQ. The CDR3 length is 13 residues. The V end lost 1 base, the J end lost 8 bases, and 11 bases lay between the germline ends. The CDR3: CASSLGGSREAFF. CDR3 in DNA: TGTGCCAGCAGCTTAGGCGGGAGTAGGGAAGCTTTCTTT.

The rearrangement links TRBV11-2 to TRBJ1-6; 7 bases fit TRBD1. Germline V lookup: CDR1 SGHAT, CDR2 FQNNGV. J lost 3 bases, V lost 2 bases, and 1 base had no gene match. The CDR3 runs to 15 residues. The CDR3 reads CASSLSGGYNSPLHF. The CDR3 bases are TGTGCCAGCAGCTTATCAGGGGGCTATAATTCACCCCTCCACTTT.

This clone was counted only a few times. The rearrangement uses TRBV3-1 (or the pseudogene TRBV3-2) and TRBJ1-3; no clear D gene. V was pared by 1 base and J by 2 bases, with 9 bases between. Germline assignment: CDR1 LGHDT and CDR2 YNNKEL (reference sequence). The length of the CDR3 is 15 residues. This chain's CDR3 is CASSQARAAGNTIYF. DNA for the CDR3: TGTGCCAGCAGCCAAGCGCGTGCTGCTGGAAACACCATATATTTT.